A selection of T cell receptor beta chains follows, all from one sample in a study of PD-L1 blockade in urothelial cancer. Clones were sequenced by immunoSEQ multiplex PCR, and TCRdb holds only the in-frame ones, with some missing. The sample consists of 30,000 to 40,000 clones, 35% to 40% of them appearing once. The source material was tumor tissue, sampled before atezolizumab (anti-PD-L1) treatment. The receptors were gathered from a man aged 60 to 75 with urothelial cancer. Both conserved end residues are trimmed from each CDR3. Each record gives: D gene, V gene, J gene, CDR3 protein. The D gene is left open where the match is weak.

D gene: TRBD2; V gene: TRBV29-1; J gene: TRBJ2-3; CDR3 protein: SVVRAGGGDTQY
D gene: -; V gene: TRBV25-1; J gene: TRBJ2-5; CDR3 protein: ASSSQTAGFGGETQY
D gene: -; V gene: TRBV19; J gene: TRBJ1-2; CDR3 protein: ASSILGQQTNYGYT
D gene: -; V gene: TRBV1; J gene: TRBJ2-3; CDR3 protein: ASSQGVRGGNTDTQY
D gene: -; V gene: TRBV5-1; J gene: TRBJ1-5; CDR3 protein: ASSLAGQRNQPQH
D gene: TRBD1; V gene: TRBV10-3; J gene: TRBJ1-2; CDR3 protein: ASSGTGSNYGYT
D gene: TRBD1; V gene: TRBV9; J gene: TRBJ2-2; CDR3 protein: ASSVIGQGAAGELF
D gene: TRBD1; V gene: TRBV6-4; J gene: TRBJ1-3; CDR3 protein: ASSSTQQGGGRNTIY
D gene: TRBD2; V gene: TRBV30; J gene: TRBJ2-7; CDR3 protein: AWSVRILAGSFYEQY
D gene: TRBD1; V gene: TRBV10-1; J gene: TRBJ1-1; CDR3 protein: ARGDRGTVNTEAF
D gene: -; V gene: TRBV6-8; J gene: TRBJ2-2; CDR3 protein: ASSYYNPPGGELF
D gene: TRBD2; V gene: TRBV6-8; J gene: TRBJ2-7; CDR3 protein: ASSRGLDYEQY
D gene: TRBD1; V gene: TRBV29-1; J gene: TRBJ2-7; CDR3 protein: SVRDRGNSYEQY
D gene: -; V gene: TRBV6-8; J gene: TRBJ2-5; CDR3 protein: ASSSPARDNQETQY
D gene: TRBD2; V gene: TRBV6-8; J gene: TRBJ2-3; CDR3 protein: ASIGLAGDTDTQY
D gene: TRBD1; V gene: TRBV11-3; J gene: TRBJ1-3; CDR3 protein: ASGLTGDPGNTIY
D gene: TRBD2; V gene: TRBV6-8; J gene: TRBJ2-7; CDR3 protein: ASSYSLSGSSCEQY
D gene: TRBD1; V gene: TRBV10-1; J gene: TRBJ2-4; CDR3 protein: ASSESPGTGAKNIQY
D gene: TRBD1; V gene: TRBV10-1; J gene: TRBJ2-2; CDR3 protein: ASKAGTGESGELF
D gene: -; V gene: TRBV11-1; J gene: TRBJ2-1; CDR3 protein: ASSLSPTGDEQF
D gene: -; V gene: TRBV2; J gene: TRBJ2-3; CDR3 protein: ASSEVGLVVDTQY
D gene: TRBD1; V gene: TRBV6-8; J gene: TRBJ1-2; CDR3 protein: ASRTGNYGYT
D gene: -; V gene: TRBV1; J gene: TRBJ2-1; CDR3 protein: ASSQSQEQYNEQF
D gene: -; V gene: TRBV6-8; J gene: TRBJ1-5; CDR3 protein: ASSPEYSNQPQH
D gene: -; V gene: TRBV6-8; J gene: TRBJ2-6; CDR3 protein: AGAGQGPYSGANVLT
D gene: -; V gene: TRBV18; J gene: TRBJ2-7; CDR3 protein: ASSLRQGQAYEQY
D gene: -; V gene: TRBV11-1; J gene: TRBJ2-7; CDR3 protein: ASSPRTGNSRYEQY
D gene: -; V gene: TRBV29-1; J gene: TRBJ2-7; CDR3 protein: SARGGSYEQY
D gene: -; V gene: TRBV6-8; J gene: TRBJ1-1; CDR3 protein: ASSPSRVTEAF
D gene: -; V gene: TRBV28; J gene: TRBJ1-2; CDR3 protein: ASRVPGPRYGYT
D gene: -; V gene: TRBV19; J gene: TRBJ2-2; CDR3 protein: ASSITAGATGELF
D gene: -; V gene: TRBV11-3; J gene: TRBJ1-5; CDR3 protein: ASSLDIRDWQPQH
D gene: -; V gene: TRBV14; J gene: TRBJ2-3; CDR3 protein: ASSQYTDTQY
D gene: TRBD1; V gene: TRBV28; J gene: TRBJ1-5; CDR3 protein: ASSSLGTGAHQPQH
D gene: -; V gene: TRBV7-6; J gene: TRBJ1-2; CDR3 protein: ASSQFEGHYGYT
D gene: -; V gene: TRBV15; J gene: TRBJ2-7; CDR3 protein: AIGVLGGRSYEQY
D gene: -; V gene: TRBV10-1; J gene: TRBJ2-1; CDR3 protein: ASSESPPDYNEQF
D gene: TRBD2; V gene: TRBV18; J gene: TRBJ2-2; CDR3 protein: ASSPPTSGRGTGELF
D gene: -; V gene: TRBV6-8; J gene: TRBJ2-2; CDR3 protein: ATRGRGSNTGELF
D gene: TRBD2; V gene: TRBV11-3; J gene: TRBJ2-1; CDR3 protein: ASSRDLAGVKEQF
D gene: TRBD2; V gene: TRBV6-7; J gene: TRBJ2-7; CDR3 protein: ASRPRTSDHYEQY
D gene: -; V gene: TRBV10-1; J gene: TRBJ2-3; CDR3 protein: ASSDRLGDTQY
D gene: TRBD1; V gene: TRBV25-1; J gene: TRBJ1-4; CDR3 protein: ASSDHRQGYEKLF
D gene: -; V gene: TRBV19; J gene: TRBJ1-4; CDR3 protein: ASSIRRTGTNEKLF
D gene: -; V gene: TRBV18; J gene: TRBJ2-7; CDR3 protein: ASSPPTGESYEQY
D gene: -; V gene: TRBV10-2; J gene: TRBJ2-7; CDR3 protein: ASSSRVNEQY
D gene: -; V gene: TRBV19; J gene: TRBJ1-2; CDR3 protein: ASSMVGIYYGYT
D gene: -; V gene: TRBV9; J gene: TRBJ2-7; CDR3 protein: ASSASGGIGYEQY
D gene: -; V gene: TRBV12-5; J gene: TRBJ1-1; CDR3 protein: ASGWDSGRNTEAF
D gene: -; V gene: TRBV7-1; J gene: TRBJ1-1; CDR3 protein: ASSQDRFNTEAF
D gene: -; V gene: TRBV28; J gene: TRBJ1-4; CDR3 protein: ASSLERLSTNEKLF
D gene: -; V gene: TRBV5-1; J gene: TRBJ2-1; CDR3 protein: ASRRGLSYNEQF
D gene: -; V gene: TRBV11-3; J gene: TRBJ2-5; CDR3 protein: ASSRGGRGGETQY